The present T cell receptor (beta chain) was sequenced within a study of tumor-infiltrating lymphocytes in primary liver carcinoma. Comments on this clonotype: No antigen is known for it. Just one base apart from a much larger clone, this may be a read error. No conserved phenylalanine or tryptophan ends this CDR3, so it is likely a read error.

Blood RNA was derived from unsorted whole blood, and germline DNA was extracted too. Donors were untreated and chronically infected with HBV. Around 4 milliliters of peripheral blood were drawn presurgically. The CDR3 is made up of 11 amino acids. The germline V and J ends were trimmed by 5 bases and 10 bases, with 11 bases remaining between them. Points from the study as a whole: Relative to blood, tumors carried a significantly larger fraction of the repertoire in their top 250 clones (p = 0.039).

TCR beta cDNA was reverse-transcribed from 450 to 500 ng of total RNA. The reaction used a constant-region primer and ProtoScript II reverse transcriptase. Three nested multiplex PCR rounds of slightly modified ARM-PCR generated TCR beta libraries. For roughly 11 cycles apiece, the opening two PCR rounds ran with TRBV1-TRBV30 forward primers and a C-beta reverse primer. MiXCR, run by TCRdb on the multiplex PCR reads, gives a single entry per CDR3 protein. Among hundreds of thousands of distinct CDR3 sequences listed, around three fifths were seen once. Sequenced: peripheral blood. This sequence was found in a man aged 35-49 years with primary liver carcinoma and hepatitis B virus infection. The V call is TRBV12-3 or TRBV12-4, the J call TRBJ1-1; tentative D call: TRBD1 (6 bases). This CDR3 reads CASSGRDIAFL. In DNA, the CDR3 is TGTGCCAGCAGTGGACGGGACATAGCTTTCCTT.